This T cell receptor beta chain stems from a study of cytomegalovirus exposure and HLA in healthy donors. General observations from the study: Using the classifier, cytomegalovirus status was reportedly diagnosed with high specificity and sensitivity. Cytomegalovirus association was listed for 164 TCR beta chains.

Sequencing used immunoSEQ multiplex PCR; TCRdb keeps in-frame clones, though not all of them. The table has 56,000 or so clones, around 94% seen once. This clone was recorded only once. Its antigen is not known. Per germline, CDR1 SNHLY and CDR2 FYNNEI. The CDR3 contains 14 residues. With 6 bases clipped from V and 0 bases from J, the junction kept 2 bases outside the gene matches. The TCR sequence derives from a man in his late teens or twenties in good health and CMV-seronegative. V gene TRBV2 combines with J gene TRBJ2-3; 8 nucleotides agree with TRBD2. The sample comprised PBMCs. This CDR3 reads CASRERESTDTQYF. CDR3 DNA: TGTGCCAGCAGAGAGCGGGAGAGCACAGATACGCAGTATTTT.